This T cell receptor beta chain originates from a study of blood T cell repertoires in COVID-19. Study overall: There were acute and convalescent COVID-19 samples, and they came from the United States, Italy and Spain. Nucleic acid was either cDNA or gDNA, and it came from T cells, B-cell-depleted T cells, or PBMCs.

The germline V gene encodes CDR1 LGHDT and CDR2 YNNKEL (reference sequence). Trimming took off 1 base at V and 4 bases at J, with 14 bases between the two ends. This CDR3 contains 15 residues. As originally analysed: Reference gene primers were amplified, and this amplification served to estimate nucleated cell counts. TCRdb's copy holds only in-frame clones and misses some; the assay was immunoSEQ multiplex PCR. V and J calls and clone size are those listed in that table; D and trimming were worked out from the DNA. The sample contains roughly 570,000 clones, 85% to 90% of which appear only once. The sequence was collected from a woman aged 50 to 60 with COVID-19, enrolled during active disease. Sequencing input: peripheral blood. V gene TRBV3-1 (or the pseudogene TRBV3-2) combines with J gene TRBJ2-7; tentatively, D is TRBD1 (5 bases). CDR3: CASSQGPGNLYEQYF. The DNA for the CDR3 is TGTGCCAGCAGCCAAGGGCCAGGGAACCTATACGAGCAGTACTTC.